Sequencing of this T cell receptor beta chain was carried out in a study of shared clonotypes between healthy human individuals. On the study more broadly: Donor composition was a couple of women and a few men, aged 18 to 49.

This clone was counted between two and nine times. Unsorted PBMC DNA underwent sequencing on ten immunoSEQ deep assay plates. Assay: immunoSEQ multiplex PCR; the TCRdb copy retains only in-frame clones and omits some. Among around 430,000 clones listed, about 85% were seen once. V shed 4 bases and J 7 bases; nucleotides not matched to a gene: 7. The CDR3 sequence is 14 residues long. Germline V lookup: CDR1 LGHNA, CDR2 YSLEER. The rearrangement links TRBV4-3 to TRBJ2-7; 10 bases align to TRBD2. The source of this sequence is a middle-aged woman in good health. Some clones in this sample may be carry-over from other donors' samples. The specimen was PBMCs. The CDR3 coding sequence is TGCGCCAGCAGCCCCCGGGTAGCGGGAGGTGAGCAGTACTTC. This translates into CASSPRVAGGEQYF.